The text below deals with one TCR beta chain. Germline values: CDR1 LNHNV, CDR2 YYDKDF (reference sequence). Unmatched junction bases numbered 6, after V lost 1 base and J lost 5 bases. The CDR3 runs 15 residues. This entry is derived from a study of blood T cell repertoires in COVID-19. Overall study: Italy, Spain and the United States were the sources of the convalescent and acute COVID-19 samples.

Only in-frame clones appear in the TCRdb table, and some are missing; sequencing was by immunoSEQ multiplex PCR. The sample lists about 200,000 clones; around 90% were seen once. The chain uses TRBV15 and TRBJ2-7; 9 bases are shared with TRBD2. Sequenced: peripheral blood. This sequence was found in a man aged 60-69 years with COVID-19, enrolled during active disease. The CDR3 nucleotides are TGTGCCACCAGCAGAGCCTGGACTAGCGCGGACGAGCAGTACTTC. It codes for CATSRAWTSADEQYF.